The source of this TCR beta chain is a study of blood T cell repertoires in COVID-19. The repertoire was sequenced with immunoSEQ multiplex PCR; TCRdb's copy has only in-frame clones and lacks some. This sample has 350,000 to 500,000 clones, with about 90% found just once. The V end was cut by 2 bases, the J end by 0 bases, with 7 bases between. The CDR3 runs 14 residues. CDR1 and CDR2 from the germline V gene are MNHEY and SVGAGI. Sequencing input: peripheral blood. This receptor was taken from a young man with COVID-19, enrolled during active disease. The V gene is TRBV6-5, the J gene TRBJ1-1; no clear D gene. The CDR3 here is CASSYQQLNTEAFF. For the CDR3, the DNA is TGTGCCAGCAGTTACCAACAGTTGAACACTGAAGCTTTCTTT.